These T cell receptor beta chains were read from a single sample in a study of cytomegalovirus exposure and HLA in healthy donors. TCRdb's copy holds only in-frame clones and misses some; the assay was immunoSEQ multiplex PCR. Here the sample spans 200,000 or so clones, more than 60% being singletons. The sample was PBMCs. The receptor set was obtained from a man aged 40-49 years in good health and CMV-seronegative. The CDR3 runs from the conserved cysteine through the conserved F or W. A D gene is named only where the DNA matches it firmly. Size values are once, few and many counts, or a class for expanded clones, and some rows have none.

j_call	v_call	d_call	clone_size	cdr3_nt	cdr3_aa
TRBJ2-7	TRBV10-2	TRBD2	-	TGCGCCAGCGGGGGGTTACAGCGGGAGGGCCGAGAGCAGTACTTC	CASGGLQREGREQYF
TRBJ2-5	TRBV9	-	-	TGTGCCAGCAGCGGTGGCCCATACCAAGAGACCCAGTACTTC	CASSGGPYQETQYF
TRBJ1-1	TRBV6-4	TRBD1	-	TGTGCCAGCAGGTGGGACAGGGCAAGCACTGAAGCTTTCTTT	CASRWDRASTEAFF
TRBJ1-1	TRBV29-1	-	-	TGCAGCGTTGGCGCGAACACTGAAGCTTTCTTT	CSVGANTEAFF
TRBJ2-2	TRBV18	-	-	TGTGCCAGCTCTCGGAAATCTCAGACAGATACGAACACCGGGGAGCTGTTTTTT	CASSRKSQTDTNTGELFF
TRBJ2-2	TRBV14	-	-	TGTGCCAGCAGCCAACAGACAGCTACCGGGGAGCTGTTTTTT	CASSQQTATGELFF
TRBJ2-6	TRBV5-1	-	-	TGCGCCAGCAGCGTAACCCCGGGATCTGGGGCCAACGTCCTGACTTTC	CASSVTPGSGANVLTF
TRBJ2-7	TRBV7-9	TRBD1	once	TGTGCCAGCGAACAGGGGACAGGGAAAACTACGAAGCAGTACTTC	CASEQGTGKTTKQYF
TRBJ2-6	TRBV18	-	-	TGTGCCAGCTCACCAAGGCAGGGGAGCATTTCTGGGGCCAACGTCCTGACTTTC	CASSPRQGSISGANVLTF
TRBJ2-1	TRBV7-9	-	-	TGTGCCAGCAGCCATCCTAGCGCAAGGGAGCAGTTCTTC	CASSHPSAREQFF
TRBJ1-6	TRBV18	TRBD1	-	TGTGCCAGCTCACCAGGACAGGGTGAAACACCCCTCCACTTT	CASSPGQGETPLHF
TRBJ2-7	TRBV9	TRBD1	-	TGTGCCAGCAGCCTCGCAGGGACAGCCTCCTACGAGCAGTACTTC	CASSLAGTASYEQYF
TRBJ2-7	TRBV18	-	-	TGTGCCAGCTCACCGGGGGGCTACGAGCAGTACTTC	CASSPGGYEQYF
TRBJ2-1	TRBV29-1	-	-	TGCAGCGTTGCGGGGGAAAAGTACAATGAGCAGTTCTTC	CSVAGEKYNEQFF
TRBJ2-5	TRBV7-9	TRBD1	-	TGTGCCAGCAGCATAGGACAGGGCCAAGAGACCCAGTACTTC	CASSIGQGQETQYF
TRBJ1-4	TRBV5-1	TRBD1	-	TGCGCCAGCAGCTTGGGGACAGGGAGTGAAAAACTGTTTTTT	CASSLGTGSEKLFF
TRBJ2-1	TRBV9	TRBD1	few	TGTGCCAGCAGCCCAGGGGGCGGGAAAGATGAGCAGTTCTTC	CASSPGGGKDEQFF
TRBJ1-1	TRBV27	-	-	TGTGCCAGCAGTTGGGGGGGTCTGGGGACTGAAGCTTTCTTT	CASSWGGLGTEAFF
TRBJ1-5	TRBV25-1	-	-	TGTGCCAGCAGTGCAACAGGAACCCTCAATCAGCCCCAGCATTTT	CASSATGTLNQPQHF
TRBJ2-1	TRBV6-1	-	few	TGTGCCAGCAGTGAAGACAGGCGGGGTCCTCACAATGAGCAGTTCTTC	CASSEDRRGPHNEQFF
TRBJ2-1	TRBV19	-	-	TGTGCCAGTAGTATAGATTCTAGATCCTACAATGAGCAGTTCTTC	CASSIDSRSYNEQFF
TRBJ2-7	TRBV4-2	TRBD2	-	TGTGCCAGCAGCCAAGATATTACTAGCGGGGGTTACGAGCAGTACTTC	CASSQDITSGGYEQYF
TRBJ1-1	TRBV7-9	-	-	TGTGCCAGCAGCCCCAGTCAGCGGAACACTGAAGCTTTCTTT	CASSPSQRNTEAFF
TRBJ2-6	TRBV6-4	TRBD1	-	TGTGCCAGCAGCCAGGACAGGGTCTCTGGGGCCAACGTCCTGACTTTC	CASSQDRVSGANVLTF
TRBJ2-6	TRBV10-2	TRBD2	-	TGCGCCAGCAGGACTAGCTTCTCTGGGGCCAACGTCCTGACTTTC	CASRTSFSGANVLTF
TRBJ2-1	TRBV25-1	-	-	TGTGCCAGCAGTGATCCCCGCCCTCAGTCCTACAATGAGCAGTTCTTC	CASSDPRPQSYNEQFF
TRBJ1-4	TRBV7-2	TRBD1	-	TGTGCCAGCACCTCGGGACAGTCTAATGAAAAACTGTTTTTT	CASTSGQSNEKLFF